Below, 10 T cell receptor beta chains from the same sample are listed, as sequenced in a study of OX40 agonist ivuxolimab in advanced cancers. Method: immunoSEQ multiplex PCR; TCRdb's copy keeps in-frame clones and lacks some. The profile shows around 76,000 clones, around 83% of them singletons. This sample comprised CD4+ or CD8+ T cells sorted from blood, obtained in a trial of the OX40 agonist ivuxolimab. Receptor source: an adult with an advanced solid tumor such as melanoma, head and neck, liver or kidney cancer.

The chain has TRBV5-4 and TRBJ2-2, with D perhaps assigned TRBD1 or TRBD2 (5 bases each). Germline V gene data show CDR1 as SGHNT and CDR2 as YYREEE (reference sequence). CDR3 length: 12 amino acids. Trimming cost V 4 bases and J 5 bases, with 6 bases left between them. The CDR3 loop reads CASSGTTGELFF. The DNA for the CDR3 is TGTGCCAGCAGCGGGACGACCGGGGAGCTGTTTTTT.

This sequence joins TRBV19 and TRBJ1-4; the match to TRBD1 covers 8 bases. The germline V gene has CDR1 LNHDA and CDR2 SQIVND (reference sequence). The CDR3 extends over 14 amino acids. Trimming cost V 9 bases and J 7 bases; bases outside gene matches: 10. This CDR3 is CASQTTGGTEKLFF. The CDR3 nucleotides read TGTGCCAGCCAAACCACAGGGGGAACTGAAAAACTGTTTTTT.

The CDR3 loop reads CASSYTGGSGQPQHF. The CDR3 DNA is TGTGCCAGCAGTTATACAGGGGGCTCCGGGCAGCCCCAGCATTTT. The chain is built from TRBV6-5 and TRBJ1-5, with 9 bases that match TRBD1. The germline gives CDR1 MNHEY, CDR2 SVGAGI. V dropped 3 bases and J dropped 7; count of bases not matched to a gene: 7. The CDR3 totals 15 residues.

This rearrangement joins TRBV21-1 to TRBJ1-6; the table's D call, TRBD1, was not checked against the DNA. TRBV21-1 is classified as a pseudogene. The CDR3 totals 18 residues. The CDR3 DNA reads TGTGCCAGCAGCACTACAGGGGGCGTAAGCTCCTATAATTCACCCCTCCACTTT. Residues: CASSTTGGVSSYNSPLHF.

V usage is TRBV11-3 and J usage is TRBJ2-1; 8 nucleotides match TRBD2. The CDR3 has 15 residues. J was trimmed by 0 bases and V by 3 bases; bases with no gene match: 1. Germline V CDR1 and CDR2: SGHNT, YENEEA. The DNA for the CDR3 is TGTGCCAGCAGCTTCCGGGGGGGCTCCTACAATGAGCAGTTCTTC. Encoded protein: CASSFRGGSYNEQFF.

The V call is TRBV18, the J call TRBJ1-2; D perhaps matches TRBD1 (6 bases). This CDR3 is built from 15 residues. Trimming took 0 bases from V and 2 from J, leaving 10 bases between them. Germline CDR1 reads KGHSH; CDR2 reads LQKENI. The CDR3 loop reads CASSPPRGTNYGYTF. For the CDR3, the DNA is TGTGCCAGCTCACCACCAAGGGGGACGAACTATGGCTACACCTTC.

The chain recombines TRBV12-5 with TRBJ2-7, with D possibly being TRBD1 (6 bases). CDR1 is LGHNT, CDR2 FRNRAP, per germline. The CDR3 consists of 15 residues. Trimming cost V 4 bases and J 0 bases, with 13 bases left between them. The CDR3 coding sequence is TGTGCTAGTGGTTCGGGGCAGGGGCTCTCCTACGAGCAGTACTTC. Amino acids: CASGSGQGLSYEQYF.

The gene calls are TRBV5-6 and TRBJ1-2; the D is unclear. V lost 0 bases and J lost 7, with 16 bases in between. This CDR3 contains 15 residues. CDR1 SGHDT and CDR2 YYEEEE come from the germline V gene. The CDR3 bases are TGTGCCAGCAGCTTGGTACGCTTCAGAGGTCTTGGCTACACCTTC. Translating gives CASSLVRFRGLGYTF.

The chain joins TRBV4-2 to TRBJ1-2; D may be TRBD1 (5 bases). CDR3 length: 13 amino acids. The V gene's germline CDR1 is LGHNA and CDR2 YNFKEQ. V shed 0 bases and J shed 6 bases, with 8 bases lying between them. CDR3 sequence: CASSQDKGDGYTF. As DNA, the CDR3 is TGTGCCAGCAGCCAAGATAAAGGGGATGGCTACACCTTC.

In its sample, this clone was seen once. This chain links TRBV5-1 with TRBJ2-3; D ambiguous. The CDR3 loop spans 13 amino acids. The V gene's germline CDR1 is SGHRS and CDR2 YFSETQ. The V gene lost 6 bases and the J gene lost 4 bases, with 12 bases spanning the gap. CDR3 bases: TGCGCCAGCACCCTGGAAGCCGCAGATACGCAGTATTTT. Its translation is CASTLEAADTQYF.